This T cell receptor beta chain was retrieved from a study of blood T cell repertoires in COVID-19. Study-wide background: The analysed material was cDNA or gDNA that came from T cells, B-cell-depleted T cells, or PBMCs.

The V end was cut by 5 bases, the J end by 6 bases, with 8 bases between. There are 12 residues in the CDR3. Germline CDR1 is WNHNN and CDR2 is SYGVQD (reference sequence). Authors' data handling: Quantification of nucleated cells was approximated via reference gene primer amplification. Generated by immunoSEQ multiplex PCR, the TCRdb table keeps only in-frame clones and is missing some. V and J calls and clone size are those listed in that table; D and trimming were worked out from the DNA. The data hold 90,000 to 120,000 clones, with approximately 85% observed a single time. The TCR was taken from a woman in her sixties or seventies with acute or convalescent COVID-19. This chain joins TRBV10-1 and TRBJ2-1; unclear D gene. The source material was peripheral blood. The CDR3: CASSRLLNEQFF. The CDR3 region has the DNA TGCGCCAGCAGTCGACTCCTCAATGAGCAGTTCTTC.